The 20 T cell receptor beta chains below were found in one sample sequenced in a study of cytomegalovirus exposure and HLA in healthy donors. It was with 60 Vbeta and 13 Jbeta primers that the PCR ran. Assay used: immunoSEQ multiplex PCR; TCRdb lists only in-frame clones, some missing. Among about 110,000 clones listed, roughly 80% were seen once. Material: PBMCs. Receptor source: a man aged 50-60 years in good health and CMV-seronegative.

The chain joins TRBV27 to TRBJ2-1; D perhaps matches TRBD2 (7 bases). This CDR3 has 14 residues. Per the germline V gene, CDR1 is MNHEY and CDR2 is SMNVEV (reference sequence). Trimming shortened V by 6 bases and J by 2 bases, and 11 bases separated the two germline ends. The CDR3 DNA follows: TGTGCCAGCAGGGGGGGGGCACCCTACAATGAGCAGTTCTTC. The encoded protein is CASRGGAPYNEQFF.

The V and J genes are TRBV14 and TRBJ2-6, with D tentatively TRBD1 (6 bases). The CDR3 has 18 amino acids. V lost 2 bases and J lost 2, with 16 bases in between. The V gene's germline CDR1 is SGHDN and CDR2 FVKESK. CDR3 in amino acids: CASSQRPGQFAGANVLTF. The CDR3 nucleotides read TGTGCCAGCAGCCAACGACCCGGACAGTTCGCTGGGGCCAACGTCCTGACTTTC.

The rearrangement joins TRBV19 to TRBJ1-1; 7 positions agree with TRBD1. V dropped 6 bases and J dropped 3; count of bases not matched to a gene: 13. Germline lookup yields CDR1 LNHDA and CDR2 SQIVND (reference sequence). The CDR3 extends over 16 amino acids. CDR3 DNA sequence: TGTGCCAGTAGCCGTGGACAGGAAAGGGCGTACACTGAAGCTTTCTTT. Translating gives CASSRGQERAYTEAFF.

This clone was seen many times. Here the CDR3 reads CASSPQGIQPQHF. CDR3 coding DNA: TGTGCCAGCAGCCCCCAGGGGATTCAGCCCCAGCATTTT. The rearrangement joins TRBV6-6 to TRBJ1-5; tentative D call: TRBD1 (6 bases). Germline lookup yields CDR1 MNHNY and CDR2 SVGAGI (reference sequence). CDR3 size: 13 residues. Trimming removed 6 bases from V and 6 bases from J, with 12 bases in between.

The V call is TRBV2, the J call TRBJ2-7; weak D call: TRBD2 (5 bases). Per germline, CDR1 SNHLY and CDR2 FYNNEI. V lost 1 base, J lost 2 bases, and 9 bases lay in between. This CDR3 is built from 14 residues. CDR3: CASSEGGSTYEQYV. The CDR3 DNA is TGTGCCAGCAGTGAAGGAGGGTCTACCTACGAGCAGTACGTC.

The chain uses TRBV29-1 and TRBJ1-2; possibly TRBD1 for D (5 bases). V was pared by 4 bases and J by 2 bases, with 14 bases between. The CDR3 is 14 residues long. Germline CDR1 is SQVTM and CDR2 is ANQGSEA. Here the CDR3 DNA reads TGCAGCGTTGCGCGGGATCCAGGGAACTATGGCTACACCTTC. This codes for CSVARDPGNYGYTF.

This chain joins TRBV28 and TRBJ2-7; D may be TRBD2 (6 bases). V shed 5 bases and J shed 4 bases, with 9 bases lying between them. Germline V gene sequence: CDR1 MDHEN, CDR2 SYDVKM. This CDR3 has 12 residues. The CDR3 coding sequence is TGTGCCAGCAGTCCCCGGGGGTACGAGCAGTACTTC. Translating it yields CASSPRGYEQYF.

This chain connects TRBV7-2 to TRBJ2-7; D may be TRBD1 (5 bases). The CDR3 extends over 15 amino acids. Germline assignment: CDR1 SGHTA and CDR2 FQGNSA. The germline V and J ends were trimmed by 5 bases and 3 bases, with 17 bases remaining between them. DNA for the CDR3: TGTGCCAGCAGCCTGGGGCTGTCGAGCTTCTACGAGCAGTACTTC. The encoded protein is CASSLGLSSFYEQYF.

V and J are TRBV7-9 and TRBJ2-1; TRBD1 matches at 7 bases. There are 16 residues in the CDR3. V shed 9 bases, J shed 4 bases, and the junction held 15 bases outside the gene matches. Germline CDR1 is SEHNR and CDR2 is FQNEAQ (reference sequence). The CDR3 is CASVLSGTAGYNEQFF. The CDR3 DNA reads TGTGCCAGTGTGCTCTCAGGGACAGCAGGATACAATGAGCAGTTCTTC.

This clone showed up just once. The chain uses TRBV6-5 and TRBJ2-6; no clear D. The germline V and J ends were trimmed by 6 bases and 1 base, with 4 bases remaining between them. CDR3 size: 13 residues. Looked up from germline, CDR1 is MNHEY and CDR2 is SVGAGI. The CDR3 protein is CASRESGANVLTF. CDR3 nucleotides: TGTGCCAGCAGAGAGTCTGGGGCCAACGTCCTGACTTTC.

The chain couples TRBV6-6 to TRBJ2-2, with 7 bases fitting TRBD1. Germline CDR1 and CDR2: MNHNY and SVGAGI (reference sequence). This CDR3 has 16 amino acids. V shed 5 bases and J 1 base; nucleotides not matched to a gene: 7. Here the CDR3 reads CASSGEGGLNTGELFF. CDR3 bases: TGTGCCAGCAGTGGTGAAGGGGGCTTGAACACCGGGGAGCTGTTTTTT.

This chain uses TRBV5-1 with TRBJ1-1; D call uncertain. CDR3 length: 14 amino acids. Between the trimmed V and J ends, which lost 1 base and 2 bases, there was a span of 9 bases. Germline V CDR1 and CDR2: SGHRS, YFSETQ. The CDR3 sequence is CASSLYGINTEAFF. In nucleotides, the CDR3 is TGCGCCAGCAGCTTGTACGGGATCAACACTGAAGCTTTCTTT.

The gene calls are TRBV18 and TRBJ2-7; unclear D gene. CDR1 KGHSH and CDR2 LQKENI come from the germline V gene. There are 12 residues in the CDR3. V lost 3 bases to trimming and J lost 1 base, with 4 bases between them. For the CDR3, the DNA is TGTGCCAGCTCACCTATATCCTACGAGCAGTACTTC. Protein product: CASSPISYEQYF.

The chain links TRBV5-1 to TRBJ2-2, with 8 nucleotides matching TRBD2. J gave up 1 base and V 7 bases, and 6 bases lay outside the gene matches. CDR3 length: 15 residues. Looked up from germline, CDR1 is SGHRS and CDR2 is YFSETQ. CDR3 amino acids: CASFSGGMNTGELFF. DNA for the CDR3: TGCGCCAGCTTTTCGGGGGGGATGAACACCGGGGAGCTGTTTTTT.

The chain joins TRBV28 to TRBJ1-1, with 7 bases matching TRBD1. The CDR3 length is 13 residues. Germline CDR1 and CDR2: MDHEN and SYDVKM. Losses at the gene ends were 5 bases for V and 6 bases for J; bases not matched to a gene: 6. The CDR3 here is CASSLSGTAEAFF. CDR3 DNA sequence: TGTGCCAGCAGTCTTTCCGGGACAGCTGAAGCTTTCTTT.

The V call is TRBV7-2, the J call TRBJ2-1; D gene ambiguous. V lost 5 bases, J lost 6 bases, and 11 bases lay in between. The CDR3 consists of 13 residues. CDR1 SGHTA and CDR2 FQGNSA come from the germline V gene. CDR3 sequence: CASSRLRGNEQFF. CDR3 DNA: TGTGCCAGCAGCCGCCTAAGAGGCAATGAGCAGTTCTTC.

CDR3 bases: TGTGCCAGCACACTACCGACAGCGCGGGGTGAAAAACTGTTTTTT. Translating gives CASTLPTARGEKLFF. The J gene is TRBJ1-4, the V gene TRBV7-9; possibly TRBD1 for D (5 bases). This CDR3 is built from 15 residues. V shed 7 bases and J shed 7 bases, with 19 bases lying between them. The germline CDR1 and CDR2 sequences are SEHNR and FQNEAQ (reference sequence).

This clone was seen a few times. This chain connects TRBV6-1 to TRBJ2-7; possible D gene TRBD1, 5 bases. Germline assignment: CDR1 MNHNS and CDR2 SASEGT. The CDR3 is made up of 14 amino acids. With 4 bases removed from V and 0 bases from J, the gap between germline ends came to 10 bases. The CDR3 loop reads CASSGQPSSYEQYF. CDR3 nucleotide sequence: TGTGCCAGCAGTGGACAGCCCAGCTCCTACGAGCAGTACTTC.

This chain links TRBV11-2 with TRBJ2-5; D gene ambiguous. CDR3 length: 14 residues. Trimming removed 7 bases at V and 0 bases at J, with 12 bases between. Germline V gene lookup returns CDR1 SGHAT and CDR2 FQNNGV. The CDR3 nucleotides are TGTGCCAGCAAAACGTACGCGGACCAAGAGACCCAGTACTTC. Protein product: CASKTYADQETQYF.

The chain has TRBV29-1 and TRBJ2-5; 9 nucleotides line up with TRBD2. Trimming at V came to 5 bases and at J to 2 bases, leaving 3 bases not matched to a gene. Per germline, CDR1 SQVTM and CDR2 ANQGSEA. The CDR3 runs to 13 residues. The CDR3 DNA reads TGCAGCGTTCGCCTAGCGGGGCAAGAGACCCAGTACTTC. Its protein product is CSVRLAGQETQYF.